A single T cell receptor (beta chain) is shown here with its context. Its specificity is unknown. Method: immunoSEQ multiplex PCR; TCRdb's copy keeps in-frame clones and lacks some. The sample yields about 2 million clones, 95% seen once. The data are from a study of shared clonotypes between healthy human individuals. Findings and caveats of the study: Generation probabilities of non-shared clonotypes were lower (relative to those shared by all four donors). Naive subsets typically showed greater estimated richness than memory subsets.

CDR1 and CDR2 from the germline V gene are MNHNY and SVGAGI (reference sequence). The V and J ends lost 2 bases and 4 bases respectively, with 14 bases between them. The CDR3 is 15 amino acids. The donors, healthy adults who were HIV-negative, had experienced no recent acute infections or vaccinations. This clonotype originated in a man aged 18 to 29 in good health. The genes are TRBV6-6 and TRBJ1-2; TRBD1 is a possible D gene (5 bases). The sample comprised naive CD4+ T cells sorted from blood. As for subset: CD45RA+ positively selected. The CDR3 nucleotides are TGTGCCAGCAGTTACGTAGGGGAGGCGGTCTATGGCTACACCTTC. Its translation is CASSYVGEAVYGYTF.